This T cell receptor (beta chain) is from a study of read filtering for tumor transcriptome and immune sequencing (dated by TCRdb to 2018 to 2020). Some background on the complete study: The cohort was composed of about 18 male and approximately 15 female patients, with a mean age of approximately 66 years and an age range of roughly 47 to 90. Using the same bone marrow samples, the study ran both targeted immune repertoire sequencing and bulk whole-transcriptome sequencing and then compared the TCR repertoires from each method. By revised international staging, about 8 patients were R-ISS I, fewer than 20 were R-ISS II and over five were R-ISS III. After DNase treatment, whole-transcriptome libraries were prepared using the TruSeq RNA Access Library Prep Kit. One main goal was a read-filtering strategy for immune repertoire data, in particular deciding whether clonotypes backed by only one read should be removed. Per sample, about 4.05 to 11 million TCR-region mapped reads were obtained with IR-seq, compared with only 85 to 1273 with RNA-seq. General conclusions and limits of the study: Single-read clonotypes made up around 80% of clonotypes but only around 4% of total reads in IR-seq, compared with approximately 75% of clonotypes and more than 40% of reads in RNA-seq. The correlation between IR-seq and RNA-seq shared clonotype proportions was increased by removal of single-read clonotypes. IR-seq captured clonotypes at much higher depth and more reliably than RNA-seq, and smaller IR-seq throughput sufficed to identify most shared clonotypes. The sorted CD138-negative fraction was composed of a mixed bone marrow immune population rather than of purified T cells.

Every patient had bone marrow sampled at the time of active disease. Isolation of bone marrow mononuclear cells was performed by Ficoll-Hypaque density gradient centrifugation. CD138-negative cells were obtained by negative selection after labeling with CD138 magnetic microbeads on a MACS separator, removing myeloma plasma cells. Flow cytometry on an Attune NxT with CD138 antibodies was used to check the purity of the isolated cells. Total RNA was extracted with TRIzol reagent and quantified with a NanoDrop spectrophotometer. For each patient, the CD138-negative bone marrow sample underwent paired RNA-seq and IR-seq. This clonotype was seen ten or more times. What this receptor recognizes is not known. No base-level quality is on record; no much larger clone is a single base apart. Reading from cysteine to phenylalanine, the CDR3 counts 12 amino acids. The retained sequence is limited to the CDR3, 36 bases, with the frame set at the first base. CDR1 and CDR2 were assigned from the germline V gene (reference sequence) as LNHNV and YYDKDF. Ends trimmed: V by 1 base, J by 9 bases; bases unmatched to a gene: 2.

TCR libraries were built from 400 ng RNA with the Immunoverse kit, using molecular barcoded adaptors covering alpha/delta and beta/gamma chains. TCR library preparation used the same RNA that was used for transcriptome sequencing. Sequencing of the TCR libraries was done on an Illumina HiSeq 4000 with 2 x 150 cycles. As for how the authors treated the data: Using MiXCR, which included quality filtering and error correction, TCR reads were aligned to human V, D, J and C references and then assembled into CDR3 clonotypes. Clonotype counts and gene usage diversity were analyzed with the tcR package in R. Raw mapping reads were checked after the RNA-seq reads had been mapped by STAR aligner version 2.5.3a onto the human GRCh37 genome. To test the effect of sequencing depth on detected clonotypes, IR-seq fastq files were randomly downsampled using Seqtk 1.3. Through fastp at Q25 and MiXCR, TCRdb rebuilt clones from the public reads, retaining in-frame beta chains. Each CDR3 protein gets just one entry, which takes the most common genes and DNA from the rows behind it. Clone size and V and J calls follow TCRdb, not the original study. This sample lists about 130,000 distinct CDR3 sequences; roughly 13% were detected once. The ten largest clones add up to 6.5% to 9% of the sample.

This chain is built from TRBV15 and TRBJ2-5, with 7 central nucleotides matching TRBD2. The specimen was a population of CD138-negative cells sorted from bone marrow. The cell subset or site label of this sample denotes: bone marrow mononuclear cells depleted of CD138+ plasma/myeloma cells by negative magnetic selection. The TCR originated in a donor aged 40 or older with multiple myeloma. The DNA reads as follows: TGTGCCACCAGCAGAGGGGCGGGGGCCCAGTACTTC. It codes for CATSRGAGAQYF.